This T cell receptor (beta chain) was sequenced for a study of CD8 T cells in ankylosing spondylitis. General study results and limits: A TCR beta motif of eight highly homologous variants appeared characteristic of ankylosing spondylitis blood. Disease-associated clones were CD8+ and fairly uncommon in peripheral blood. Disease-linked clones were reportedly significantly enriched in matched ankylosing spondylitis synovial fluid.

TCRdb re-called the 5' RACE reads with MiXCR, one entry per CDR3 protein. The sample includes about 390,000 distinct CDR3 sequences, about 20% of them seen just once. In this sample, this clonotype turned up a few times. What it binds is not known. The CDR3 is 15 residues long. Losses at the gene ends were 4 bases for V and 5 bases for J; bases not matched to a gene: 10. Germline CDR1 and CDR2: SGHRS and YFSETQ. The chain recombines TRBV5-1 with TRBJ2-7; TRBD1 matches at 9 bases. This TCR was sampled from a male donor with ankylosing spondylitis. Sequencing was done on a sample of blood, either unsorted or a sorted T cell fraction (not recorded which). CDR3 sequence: CASSPRDREDNEQYF. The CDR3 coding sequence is TGCGCCAGCAGCCCTCGGGACAGGGAGGACAACGAGCAGTACTTC.